This T cell receptor (beta chain) originates from a study of radiotherapy plus CTLA-4 blockade in lung cancer (dated by TCRdb to the late 2010s). Concerning the study at large: Objective responses occurred in around 20% of enrolled patients, and 31% achieved disease control.

Focal radiation therapy combined with CTLA-4 blockade (ipilimumab) was tested in patients with chemo-refractory metastatic non-small-cell lung cancer. The cysteine opens and the phenylalanine closes a CDR3 of 15 amino acids. The kept DNA is CDR3 alone, 45 bases in frame from the first base. Trimming removed 4 bases from V and 0 bases from J, leaving 10 bases between the germline ends. CDR1 and CDR2 (SGHTA, FQGNSA) derive from the germline V gene. Worth noting for this clone: No antigen is known for it. Per-nucleotide qualities are absent, and no much larger clonotype sits a single base away.

What the authors observed across the whole study: The strongest predictors of response were reported to be early dynamic shifts in blood T cell clones along with a rise in serum interferon-beta following radiation. After treatment with radiotherapy and ipilimumab, TCR clones that originated in tumors expanded in peripheral blood.

The library came from the immunoSEQ multiplex PCR assay. TCRdb obtained this table from immuneACCESS and retained in-frame rearrangements with V and J assigned. These tables miss some clones; where compared with another copy, unresolved V genes account for less than half of the shortfall, and the remainder is unexplained. For this sample the table gives 100,000 or so clones, of which about 80% were detected only once. More than 14% of the sample is held by the ten biggest clonotypes. The rearranged segments are TRBV7-2 and TRBJ1-3; the D gene is possibly TRBD1, with 6 bases matching. The starting material was peripheral blood, obtained from a patient treated with radiotherapy plus ipilimumab. This TCR was recovered from a human donor with non-small cell lung cancer that progressed on radiotherapy plus ipilimumab. The bases read TGTGCCAGCAGCTCGGGACACAGCTCTGGAAACACCATATATTTT. It codes for CASSSGHSSGNTIYF. With all but the CDR3 taken from the reference TRBV7-2 and TRBJ1-3 genes, the full variable domain is: GAGVSQSPSNKVTEKGKDVELRCDPISGHTALYWYRQSLGQGLEFLIYFQGNSAPDKSGLPSDRFSAERTGGSVSTLTIQRTQQEDSAVYLCASSSGHSSGNTIYFGEGSWLTVV.